The 26 T cell receptor beta chains in this list originate from one sample, sequenced in a study of T-cell reconstitution after alpha-beta-depleted transplantation in children. Preparing the TCRbeta library involved the use of unique molecular identifiers. From the PCR reads, TCRdb called clonotypes with MiXCR, one entry per CDR3 protein. Of over 200,000 distinct CDR3 sequences listed, approximately 9.5% are singletons. The specimen comprised PBMCs from the stem cell graft donor, sampled from the stem cell graft. The receptors shown here come from a human donor who donated a stem cell graft to a child with acute lymphoblastic leukemia.

The V call is TRBV6-2 or TRBV6-3, the J call TRBJ1-1, with D possibly TRBD1 on 5 matching bases. CDR3 length equals 13 residues. V lost 6 bases and J lost 6, with 14 bases in between. Germline CDR1 and CDR2: MNHEY and SVGEGT. The CDR3 loop reads CASSLSWGSEAFF. CDR3 bases: TGTGCCAGCAGCCTTTCTTGGGGGTCTGAAGCTTTCTTT.

The chain joins TRBV20-1 to TRBJ2-3; 9 bases fit TRBD1. V dropped 1 base and J dropped 1; count of bases not matched to a gene: 3. The CDR3 contains 15 residues. The germline gives CDR1 DFQATT, CDR2 SNEGSKA (reference sequence). The CDR3: CSARGWTGGTDTQYF. For the CDR3, the DNA is TGCAGTGCTAGAGGGTGGACAGGGGGCACAGATACGCAGTATTTT.

The chain combines TRBV20-1 with TRBJ2-4; D not certain. The germline V gene has CDR1 DFQATT and CDR2 SNEGSKA (reference sequence). The germline V and J ends were trimmed by 0 bases and 1 base, with 10 bases remaining between them. CDR3 length equals 15 residues. This CDR3 reads CSARDVAGAKNIQYF. CDR3 DNA: TGCAGTGCTAGAGACGTCGCCGGGGCCAAAAACATTCAGTACTTC.

This clonotype has a handful of counts. The chain links TRBV5-1 to TRBJ2-2; D might be TRBD1 or TRBD2, each matching 5 bases. CDR1 is SGHRS and CDR2 is YFSETQ in the germline V gene. Trimming left V 5 bases short and J 2 bases short, with 10 bases between. The CDR3 consists of 14 residues. CDR3 coding DNA: TGCGCCAGCAGAGGGGACGGCAACACCGGGGAGCTGTTTTTT. This sequence encodes CASRGDGNTGELFF.

The sample holds many counts of this clonotype. The gene calls are TRBV6-2 or TRBV6-3 and TRBJ2-3; 8 nucleotides match TRBD1. The germline V gene encodes CDR1 MNHEY and CDR2 SVGEGT. V dropped 4 bases and J dropped 0; count of bases not matched to a gene: 6. The CDR3 is 16 residues long. The CDR3 spells CASSSQGGASTDTQYF. The CDR3 region has the DNA TGTGCCAGCAGTTCACAGGGGGGCGCTAGCACAGATACGCAGTATTTT.

This clonotype was observed many times. The chain is built from TRBV29-1 and TRBJ2-7, with TRBD1 identical over 8 bases. J gave up 5 bases and V 5 bases, and 11 bases lay outside the gene matches. Germline loops: CDR1 SQVTM, CDR2 ANQGSEA. The CDR3 loop spans 14 amino acids. For the CDR3, the DNA is TGCAGCGTTACTGCCACAGGGGGTGCCAACGAGCAGTACTTC. This translates into CSVTATGGANEQYF.

In its sample, this clonotype was seen many times. This chain uses TRBV5-1 with TRBJ2-1, with D perhaps matching TRBD1 or TRBD2 (6 bases each). V lost 0 bases and J lost 3, with 13 bases in between. CDR3 size: 16 residues. The germline V gene has CDR1 SGHRS and CDR2 YFSETQ. CDR3 in amino acids: CASSLESGAFYNEQFF. The CDR3 coding sequence is TGCGCCAGCAGCTTGGAATCGGGGGCCTTCTACAATGAGCAGTTCTTC.

This clonotype was seen a handful of times. The V gene is TRBV12-3 or TRBV12-4, the J gene TRBJ1-3; 7 bases line up with TRBD1. V shed 6 bases, J shed 4 bases, and the junction held 15 bases outside the gene matches. There are 17 residues in the CDR3. The CDR3 DNA sequence: TGTGCCAGCAGCACCCGACAGGGCTACGTCCCAGGAAACACCATATATTTT. Translating gives CASSTRQGYVPGNTIYF.

This chain uses TRBV19 with TRBJ1-2; D is perhaps TRBD1 (6 bases). The CDR3 has 16 amino acids. V lost 5 bases, J lost 7 bases, and 23 bases lay in between. The germline gives CDR1 LNHDA, CDR2 SQIVND (reference sequence). CDR3 in DNA: TGTGCCAGTAGTGGGGGCGCCAACCTTTTATTGCGTGGCTACACCTTC. Amino acids: CASSGGANLLLRGYTF.

This clonotype was seen repeatedly, ten times or more. The chain has TRBV11-1 and TRBJ2-7, with D unclear. The V and J ends lost 5 bases and 0 bases respectively, with 17 bases between them. CDR1 and CDR2 from the germline V gene are SGHAT and FQDESV (reference sequence). The CDR3 length is 16 residues. The CDR3: CASSPPARPSSYEQYF. The DNA for the CDR3 is TGTGCCAGCAGCCCCCCTGCTAGGCCGAGCTCCTACGAGCAGTACTTC. Based on the CDR3 plus reference TRBV11-1 and TRBJ2-7, the full variable domain is EAEVAQSPRYKITEKSQAVAFWCDPISGHATLYWYRQILGQGPELLVQFQDESVVDDSQLPKDRFSAERLKGVDSTLKIQPAELGDSAMYLCASSPPARPSSYEQYFGPGTRLTVT.

This clonotype was counted many times. The chain recombines TRBV29-1 with TRBJ2-5; D may be TRBD1 or TRBD2 (5 bases each). This CDR3 is built from 16 residues. Germline CDR1 and CDR2: SQVTM and ANQGSEA. The CDR3 nucleotides are TGCAGTGGAGGCGCTGGCAGGGTGGGGAACCAAGAGACCCAGTACTTC. Translation gives CSGGAGRVGNQETQYF.

The chain recombines TRBV20-1 with TRBJ2-7, with TRBD1 identical over 11 bases. The CDR3 has 15 residues. After removal of 6 bases from V and 3 bases from J, the junction contained 10 bases not matched to a gene. Germline V CDR1 and CDR2: DFQATT, SNEGSKA (reference sequence). In nucleotides, the CDR3 is TGCAGTGCATACACGACCGGGACAGGGGGCTACGAGCAGTACTTC. Amino acid sequence: CSAYTTGTGGYEQYF.

This chain joins TRBV21-1 and TRBJ2-7; the D call in the table, TRBD2, was not verified against the DNA. TRBV21-1 is a pseudogene segment. The CDR3 length is 16 residues. DNA for the CDR3: TGTGCCAGCAGCAATGAGGGACTAGCGGATCCCTACGAGCAGTACTTC. Translation gives CASSNEGLADPYEQYF.

This clonotype has at least ten counts. V and J are TRBV3-1 and TRBJ1-1; tentative D call: TRBD1 (6 bases). Germline loops: CDR1 LGHDT, CDR2 YNNKEL (reference sequence). CDR3 length: 12 residues. V was shortened by 1 base and J by 12 bases, with 12 bases between the two germline ends. DNA for the CDR3: TGTGCCAGCAGCCAAGGGGGGCGCATATCTTTCTTT. It codes for CASSQGGRISFF.

This clonotype came up many times. The V and J genes are TRBV9 and TRBJ2-3, with D unresolved. V lost 1 base and J lost 2, with 8 bases in between. Looked up from germline, CDR1 is SGDLS and CDR2 is YYNGEE. This CDR3 has 14 residues. CDR3 in amino acids: CASSVSLNTDTQYF. The CDR3 bases are TGTGCCAGCAGCGTATCCCTAAACACAGATACGCAGTATTTT.

Ten or more counts support this clonotype. The gene calls are TRBV20-1 and TRBJ1-1; no firm D call. Between the trimmed V and J ends, which lost 5 bases and 5 bases, there was a span of 12 bases. Germline V lookup: CDR1 DFQATT, CDR2 SNEGSKA (reference sequence). This CDR3 has 12 residues. This chain's CDR3 is CSAPREMTEAFF. The CDR3, as DNA: TGCAGTGCTCCCCGGGAAATGACTGAAGCTTTCTTT.

This clonotype was detected a few times. The chain carries TRBV7-2 and TRBJ2-1; D may correspond to TRBD1 or TRBD2 (6 bases each). The CDR3 totals 15 residues. Per the germline V gene, CDR1 is SGHTA and CDR2 is FQGNSA. The V end was cut by 5 bases, the J end by 0 bases, with 11 bases between. The CDR3 nucleotides are TGTGCCAGCAGCGACGGGGGCCCCTCCTACAATGAGCAGTTCTTC. Its protein is CASSDGGPSYNEQFF.

The V gene is TRBV4-3, the J gene TRBJ1-5; D is unclear. In germline, CDR1 is LGHNA, CDR2 YSLEER. The CDR3 length is 13 residues. V was clipped by 1 base and J by 5 bases, with 6 bases between them. The CDR3: CASSQGYDQPQHF. CDR3 bases: TGCGCCAGCAGCCAAGGGTATGATCAGCCCCAGCATTTT.

The chain recombines TRBV7-9 with TRBJ1-1; D unresolved. Germline assignment: CDR1 SEHNR and CDR2 FQNEAQ (reference sequence). CDR3 length: 13 amino acids. The V end was cut by 3 bases, the J end by 7 bases, with 12 bases between. The DNA for the CDR3 is TGTGCCAGCAGCTTGAGACGGGGAGATGAAGCTTTCTTT. This encodes CASSLRRGDEAFF.

This clonotype showed up many times. V is TRBV4-1 and J is TRBJ1-5; D is uncertain. CDR1 and CDR2 (germline): MGHRA, YSYEKL. CDR3 size: 14 residues. Deletions cut 4 bases from V and 0 bases from J, with 7 bases between. This CDR3 is CASSRAYSNQPQHF. DNA for the CDR3: TGCGCCAGCAGCCGGGCGTATAGCAATCAGCCCCAGCATTTT.

V usage is TRBV7-9 and J usage is TRBJ2-5, with D perhaps matching TRBD1 or TRBD2 (5 bases each). The germline CDR1 and CDR2 sequences are SEHNR and FQNEAQ (reference sequence). Trimming took 6 bases from V and 10 from J, leaving 15 bases between them. This CDR3 region has 12 residues. The CDR3 loop reads CASSRGTFFQYF. CDR3 bases: TGTGCCAGCAGTCGAGGGACGTTCTTCCAGTACTTC.

This clonotype occurred many times. The chain carries TRBV7-2 and TRBJ1-3; D not resolved. The germline gives CDR1 SGHTA, CDR2 FQGNSA. CDR3 size: 16 residues. V lost 1 base and J lost 0, with 10 bases in between. The CDR3 DNA reads TGTGCCAGCAGCTTAGAAGTAGGGTTCTCTGGAAACACCATATATTTT. It is translated as CASSLEVGFSGNTIYF.

At least ten counts were recorded for this clonotype. This chain connects TRBV11-2 to TRBJ2-3, with TRBD2 identical over 11 bases. The V segment lost 5 bases and the J segment 3 bases; nucleotides outside the gene matches: 4. CDR3 size: 15 residues. The germline CDR1 and CDR2 sequences are SGHAT and FQNNGV. As DNA, the CDR3 is TGTGCCAGCAGCGTTAGCGGGGGGGAGACAGATACGCAGTATTTT. Its protein is CASSVSGGETDTQYF.

This clonotype was detected only a few times. The chain combines TRBV12-3 or TRBV12-4 with TRBJ2-7; a weak D match, TRBD1 (5 bases). The CDR3 is 13 residues long. Trimming removed 4 bases at V and 6 bases at J, with 13 bases between. CDR3 residues: CASSSGPALEQYF. In DNA form, the CDR3 reads TGTGCCAGCAGTTCAGGGCCGGCCCTCGAGCAGTACTTC.

The rearrangement joins TRBV5-8 to TRBJ2-7; TRBD2 matches at 7 bases. The CDR3 has 14 residues. Germline V lookup: CDR1 SGHTS, CDR2 YDEGEE. V dropped 1 base and J dropped 4; count of bases not matched to a gene: 5. The CDR3 loop reads CASSLFSGGYEQYF. CDR3 bases: TGTGCCAGCAGCTTGTTTTCCGGGGGGTACGAGCAGTACTTC.

The chain combines TRBV10-3 with TRBJ2-2, with 13 bases matching TRBD2. Germline V CDR1 and CDR2: ENHRY, SYGVKD. The CDR3 contains 19 residues. V shed 2 bases, J shed 0 bases, and the junction held 6 bases outside the gene matches. The CDR3 spells CAISEPGLAGATNTGELFF. For the CDR3, the DNA is TGTGCCATCAGTGAGCCCGGACTAGCGGGGGCCACGAACACCGGGGAGCTGTTTTTT.